This T cell receptor beta chain was identified during a study of blood T cell repertoires in COVID-19 (dated by TCRdb to the early 2020s). For the wider study: Samples covering the acute and convalescent phases of COVID-19 were provided by collaborators in the United States, Italy and Spain. Subjects who had been exposed to COVID-19, were actively infected with it, or had recovered from it provided the deeply sampled blood TCRbeta repertoires that made up the dataset. Sample metadata almost always included a de-identified subject ID, COVID-19 status, age in years and sex. The samples were drawn from the first 160 participants of the ongoing ImmuneRACE study and from some 1,300 subjects provided by 6 global collaborators. Where available, HLA class I and class II types were taken from metadata supplied by the sample provider and were not determined by assay-based typing. The repertoires were made available in a free public database intended to serve as a resource for research on the immune response to SARS-CoV-2. The prospective study material was composed of cDNA or gDNA derived from T cells, B-cell-depleted T cells, or PBMCs. General findings and caveats noted by the study authors: Clinical and demographic metadata were provided uncurated, with the amount varying by source and participant.

Sequences MNHEY (CDR1) and SMNVEV (CDR2) are obtained from the germline V gene (reference sequence). V was cut back by 2 bases and J by 5 bases, leaving a gap of 12 bases between them. The CDR3 runs 14 amino acids, cysteine and phenylalanine included. The kept DNA is CDR3 alone, 42 bases in frame from the first base. TCRbeta CDR3 regions were amplified from genomic DNA by means of the immunoSEQ Assay, a bias-controlled multiplex PCR. From the authors' description of their analysis: The number of nucleated cells in each sample was estimated from the amplification of reference gene primers within the assay. Sequence reads were collapsed and filtered to measure the absolute abundance of every unique TCRbeta CDR3 rearrangement. For each sample, productive Simpson clonality was calculated by taking the square root of Simpson's diversity index across productive rearrangements. This is the immuneACCESS table as TCRdb keeps it, with only in-frame sequences that have V and J called. A part of the clones is gone; compared with another copy, unresolved V genes explain less than half, and the rest is unexplained. The V and J calls and clone size come from that table; D and trimming were worked out from the DNA. This sample gives approximately 670,000 clones in total; 80% to 90% of them show up just once. More than 0.25% of the sample lies in the top ten.

Whole blood was collected in K2EDTA tubes by collaborating institutions according to the institutions' own protocols. Collaborator samples were shipped for TCRbeta analysis as frozen whole blood, isolated PBMCs, or DNA extracted from either sample type. On this clone itself: Its cognate antigen has yet to be identified. Base-call qualities are not available, and no considerably larger clone is one nucleotide away.

The chain is encoded by TRBV27 joined to TRBJ1-1, with an unclear D gene assignment. The clonotype comes from a woman aged 18-29 years with acute or convalescent COVID-19. The sequenced material came from peripheral blood. The CDR3 reads as follows: CASSLAGPWTEAFF. DNA sequence: TGTGCCAGCAGTTTAGCAGGCCCTTGGACTGAAGCTTTCTTT.